This T cell receptor (beta chain) comes out of a study of cytomegalovirus exposure and HLA in healthy donors. Study outcomes and limitations: Later on, an analysis found that several of the most significant clusters appeared to be linked to common viral pathogens, which included parvovirus B19. A later analysis linked a missense DCLRE1C variant to TCR beta V- and J-gene trimming.

On this clone: Its antigen is not identified.

Both 60 Vbeta primers and 13 Jbeta primers went into the PCR. Method: immunoSEQ multiplex PCR; TCRdb's copy keeps in-frame clones and lacks some. The sample carries around 160,000 clones, approximately 75% recorded once. After removal of 2 bases from V and 2 bases from J, the junction contained 9 bases not matched to a gene. The CDR3 extends over 16 amino acids. The germline V gene has CDR1 SGDLS and CDR2 YYNGEE. The sequence was collected from a man over 45 in good health and CMV-seropositive. The chain carries TRBV9 and TRBJ2-5; 7 nucleotides line up with TRBD2. Sample: PBMCs. The CDR3 here is CASSVPLTSQQETQYF. The CDR3 DNA is TGTGCCAGCAGCGTTCCGTTGACTAGCCAACAAGAGACCCAGTACTTC.